A single sample is the source of the 10 T cell receptor beta chains below, sequenced in a study of cytomegalovirus exposure and HLA in healthy donors (dated by TCRdb to 2015 to 2018). The library was built by means of the immunoSEQ multiplex PCR assay. What TCRdb holds here is the immuneACCESS table cut down to in-frame rearrangements. Part of the clones is not present; checked against another copy, under half of the missing clones reflect an unresolved V gene, and the others are unexplained. Here the sample has approximately 110,000 clones; approximately 91% occur a single time. The ten largest clones capture around 2.1% of the sample. The sample comprised PBMCs. These receptors originate from a woman aged 18-35 years in good health and CMV-seronegative.

The chain combines TRBV5-5 with TRBJ1-2; TRBD1 is a possible D gene (6 bases). The V gene's germline CDR1 is SGHKS and CDR2 YYEKEE (reference sequence). With 4 bases removed from V and 5 bases from J, the gap between germline ends came to 9 bases. This CDR3 is built from 12 residues. CDR3 in DNA: TGTGCCAGCAGCGGGGACATATATGGCTACACCTTC. It codes for CASSGDIYGYTF. Full variable domain (remainder filled in from reference TRBV5-5 and TRBJ1-2): DAGVTQSPTHLIKTRGQQVTLRCSPISGHKSVSWYQQVLGQGPQFIFQYYEKEERGRGNFPDRFSARQFPNYSSELNVNALLLGDSALYLCASSGDIYGYTFGSGTRLTVV.

The rearrangement joins TRBV28 to TRBJ2-2; 10 positions agree with TRBD1. The germline CDR1 and CDR2 sequences are MDHEN and SYDVKM. The CDR3 totals 15 residues. With 7 bases clipped from V and 7 bases from J, the junction kept 9 bases outside the gene matches. CDR3 sequence: CASTTGTGDVGELFF. The DNA for the CDR3 is TGTGCCAGCACCACCGGGACAGGGGATGTCGGGGAGCTGTTTTTT. The variable domain in full, with the rest retrieved from reference TRBV28 and TRBJ2-2, is DVKVTQSSRYLVKRTGEKVFLECVQDMDHENMFWYRQDPGLGLRLIYFSYDVKMKEKGDIPEGYSVSREKKERFSLILESASTNQTSMYLCASTTGTGDVGELFFGEGSRLTVL.

The chain is built from TRBV15 and TRBJ2-7, with 8 positions matching TRBD2. The V gene's germline CDR1 is LNHNV and CDR2 YYDKDF (reference sequence). The CDR3 length is 13 residues. V dropped 9 bases and J dropped 1; count of bases not matched to a gene: 5. CDR3: CATRLASSYEQYF. Written as DNA, the CDR3 is TGTGCCACTCGACTAGCGAGTTCCTACGAGCAGTACTTC.

This clone occurred once. Other DNA sequences in this sample translate to the same CDR3. The chain has TRBV28 and TRBJ1-2, with D uncertain. Germline lookup yields CDR1 MDHEN and CDR2 SYDVKM. The V end lost 2 bases, the J end lost 2 bases, and 9 bases lay between the germline ends. The CDR3 totals 14 residues. The CDR3 loop is CASSLAGSNYGYTF. The CDR3 region has the DNA TGTGCCAGCAGTTTAGCGGGGTCGAACTATGGCTACACCTTC.

This chain links TRBV20-1 with TRBJ1-2; TRBD1 is a possible D gene (6 bases). The CDR3 spans 10 residues. V lost 6 bases and J lost 8, with 10 bases in between. Germline loops: CDR1 DFQATT, CDR2 SNEGSKA (reference sequence). The CDR3 nucleotides read TGCAGTGCCTGGGGGCGGGGCTACACCTTC. This encodes CSAWGRGYTF.

This chain joins TRBV7-3 and TRBJ2-1; D is ambiguous. The CDR3 runs 13 residues. V dropped 1 base and J dropped 8 bases, with 9 bases sitting between them. Germline CDR1 and CDR2: SGHTA and FQGTGA. CDR3 amino acids: CASSLNNFDEQFF. For the CDR3, the DNA is TGTGCCAGCAGCTTAAATAATTTTGATGAGCAGTTCTTC.

The chain has TRBV7-9 and TRBJ2-2; 8 bases align to TRBD2. The length of the CDR3 is 15 residues. J was trimmed by 3 bases and V by 6 bases; bases with no gene match: 6. The germline V gene encodes CDR1 SEHNR and CDR2 FQNEAQ (reference sequence). The CDR3 coding sequence is TGTGCCAGCAGTTCCGGGACTAGACACACCGGGGAGCTGTTTTTT. This sequence encodes CASSSGTRHTGELFF.

The chain carries TRBV30 and TRBJ2-7; 8 positions agree with TRBD2. This CDR3 contains 15 residues. CDR1 is GTSNPN, CDR2 SVGIG, per germline (reference sequence). Trimming at V came to 2 bases and at J to 4 bases, leaving 10 bases not matched to a gene. CDR3 sequence: CAWSLAKLAGYEQYF. CDR3 sequence (DNA): TGTGCCTGGAGTCTAGCTAAGCTAGCGGGTTACGAGCAGTACTTC.

V is TRBV7-2 and J is TRBJ2-4, with D tentatively TRBD1 (6 bases). The V gene's germline CDR1 is SGHTA and CDR2 FQGNSA. The V end lost 4 bases, the J end lost 0 bases, and 13 bases lay between the germline ends. The length of the CDR3 is 16 residues. The CDR3 reads CASSSGHNLAKNIQYF. CDR3 nucleotide sequence: TGTGCCAGCAGCTCGGGACATAATCTAGCCAAAAACATTCAGTACTTC.

A few counts support this clone. The chain uses TRBV7-9 and TRBJ2-2, with D possibly TRBD2 on 6 matching bases. The V gene lost 5 bases and the J gene lost 4 bases, with 14 bases spanning the gap. Looked up from germline, CDR1 is SEHNR and CDR2 is FQNEAQ (reference sequence). The CDR3 length is 15 residues. The CDR3 reads CASSARVRGTGELFF. For the CDR3, the DNA is TGTGCCAGCAGCGCCAGGGTGCGGGGCACCGGGGAGCTGTTTTTT.